The 21 T cell receptor beta chains reported below all come from one sample, sequenced in a study of blood T cell repertoires in COVID-19. Here immunoSEQ multiplex PCR was the method, and the copy in TCRdb shows in-frame clones only, minus some. The data contain around 300,000 clones, around 80% of them singletons. What was sequenced was peripheral blood. Source of these receptors: a man aged 30 to 45 with active or convalescent COVID-19.

This clone appeared a few times. The genes are TRBV24-1 and TRBJ2-2; D is perhaps TRBD1 (7 bases). V lost 7 bases and J lost 7, with 12 bases in between. The germline CDR1 and CDR2 sequences are KGHDR and SFDVKD. The CDR3 has 13 amino acids. This chain's CDR3 is CATSRQGLGELFF. The CDR3 DNA reads as TGTGCCACCAGCCGACAGGGACTCGGGGAGCTGTTTTTT.

The chain joins TRBV15 to TRBJ1-4, with 8 bases fitting TRBD1. The V segment lost 1 base and the J segment 8 bases; nucleotides outside the gene matches: 3. This CDR3 has 14 residues. The germline V gene has CDR1 LNHNV and CDR2 YYDKDF (reference sequence). The DNA of the CDR3 is TGTGCCACCAGCAGAGGAGGGACAGGCGAAAAACTGTTTTTT. This encodes CATSRGGTGEKLFF.

The chain links TRBV5-1 to TRBJ1-6; D not resolved. Germline values: CDR1 SGHRS, CDR2 YFSETQ. Trimming removed 4 bases at V and 5 bases at J, with 10 bases between. The CDR3 runs to 14 residues. CDR3 region: CASSVQVDNSPLHF. CDR3 DNA sequence: TGCGCCAGCAGCGTTCAGGTGGATAATTCACCCCTCCACTTT.

The V call is TRBV5-5, the J call TRBJ1-6; TRBD1 matches 7 bases. Trimming cost V 4 bases and J 0 bases; bases outside gene matches: 4. CDR3 length: 16 residues. Germline V gene sequence: CDR1 SGHKS, CDR2 YYEKEE (reference sequence). The CDR3 DNA reads TGTGCCAGCAGCGGAGACAGGGACTCCTATAATTCACCCCTCCACTTT. It yields the protein CASSGDRDSYNSPLHF. The full variable domain, rest sourced from reference TRBV5-5 and TRBJ1-6, is DAGVTQSPTHLIKTRGQQVTLRCSPISGHKSVSWYQQVLGQGPQFIFQYYEKEERGRGNFPDRFSARQFPNYSSELNVNALLLGDSALYLCASSGDRDSYNSPLHFGNGTRLTVT.

This clone has a count of ten or more. The chain uses TRBV7-3 and TRBJ2-2; 8 positions agree with TRBD2. The CDR3 runs to 16 residues. The V segment lost 5 bases and the J segment 0 bases; nucleotides outside the gene matches: 5. Germline CDR1 and CDR2: SGHTA and FQGTGA. CDR3 sequence: CASSLAGGANTGELFF. CDR3 coding DNA: TGTGCCAGCAGCCTGGCGGGGGGCGCGAACACCGGGGAGCTGTTTTTT.

The chain joins TRBV19 to TRBJ2-2; D uncertain. This CDR3 has 12 residues. CDR1 is LNHDA, CDR2 SQIVND, per germline (reference sequence). The V end lost 5 bases, the J end lost 5 bases, and 6 bases lay between the germline ends. The chain's CDR3 is CASSLRTGELFF. CDR3 in DNA: TGTGCCAGTAGTCTTCGGACCGGGGAGCTGTTTTTT.

This chain links TRBV29-1 with TRBJ1-2, with a possible D match to TRBD1 (5 bases). The CDR3 totals 13 residues. Between the trimmed V and J ends, which lost 8 bases and 7 bases, there was a span of 20 bases. CDR1 is SQVTM, CDR2 ANQGSEA, per germline. The CDR3 nucleotides read TGCAGCTTCATGCGGGGGGGTCAGGCTGGCTACACCTTC. This gives the protein CSFMRGGQAGYTF.

The chain couples TRBV23-1 to TRBJ2-1; D might be TRBD2 (6 bases). TRBV23-1 counts as an open reading frame of uncertain function. V was shortened by 0 bases and J by 0 bases, with 12 bases between the two germline ends. The CDR3 consists of 17 residues. CDR3 in DNA: TGCGCCAGCAGTCAATCTCGGGGGAGATTCTCCTACAATGAGCAGTTCTTC. Translation gives CASSQSRGRFSYNEQFF.

The J gene is TRBJ2-3, the V gene TRBV5-4; D is possibly TRBD2 (7 bases). Germline loops: CDR1 SGHNT, CDR2 YYREEE (reference sequence). The CDR3 covers 16 residues. Trimming cost V 4 bases and J 3 bases, with 18 bases left between them. For the CDR3, the DNA is TGTGCCAGCAGCCTCCTGGGGGCGGGGGATACAGATACGCAGTATTTT. Its protein product is CASSLLGAGDTDTQYF.

V usage is TRBV6-5 and J usage is TRBJ1-6, with no clear D. Trimming shortened V by 9 bases and J by 10 bases, and 13 bases separated the two germline ends. The CDR3 loop spans 12 amino acids. Looked up from germline, CDR1 is MNHEY and CDR2 is SVGAGI. CDR3 region: CASRSSRSPLHF. The CDR3 nucleotides read TGTGCCAGTAGATCATCTCGGTCACCCCTCCACTTT.

The chain links TRBV28 to TRBJ2-7; 10 bases are shared with TRBD2. Germline V gives CDR1 MDHEN, CDR2 SYDVKM. The J segment lost 3 bases and the V segment lost 2 bases, leaving 13 bases of the junction unmatched. The CDR3 spans 18 residues. The CDR3, as DNA: TGTGCCAGCAGTTTAGGCCGGGGGGGGACTAGCGTCCTCTACGAGCAGTACTTC. Protein: CASSLGRGGTSVLYEQYF. Looking up the rest from reference TRBV28 and TRBJ2-7 gives the full variable domain: DVKVTQSSRYLVKRTGEKVFLECVQDMDHENMFWYRQDPGLGLRLIYFSYDVKMKEKGDIPEGYSVSREKKERFSLILESASTNQTSMYLCASSLGRGGTSVLYEQYFGPGTRLTVT.

The chain uses TRBV4-1 and TRBJ1-1; D is uncertain. The CDR3 totals 15 residues. The germline gives CDR1 MGHRA, CDR2 YSYEKL. Trimming stripped 0 bases from V and 3 bases from J, with 11 bases between. CDR3 DNA: TGCGCCAGCAGCCAAGAAGCCTCCTCTTACACTGAAGCTTTCTTT. Translating gives CASSQEASSYTEAFF.

The V and J genes are TRBV6-6 and TRBJ1-4; D is undetermined. The germline CDR1 and CDR2 sequences are MNHNY and SVGAGI (reference sequence). V lost 5 bases, J lost 8 bases, and 18 bases lay in between. CDR3 size: 15 residues. CDR3 DNA: TGTGCCAGCAGTCCGCTTTCAATCCAGATAGAAAAACTGTTTTTT. It translates to CASSPLSIQIEKLFF.

V gene TRBV5-1 combines with J gene TRBJ2-7; 7 bases align to TRBD2. Unmatched junction bases numbered 9, after V lost 5 bases and J lost 1 base. CDR3 length equals 15 residues. Germline assignment: CDR1 SGHRS and CDR2 YFSETQ. Written as DNA, the CDR3 is TGCGCCAGCAGTTTCGGACTAGGTCGGTCCTACGAGCAGTACTTC. It codes for CASSFGLGRSYEQYF.

The table lists this clone with a few counts. This rearrangement joins TRBV27 to TRBJ2-5, with a tentative D call TRBD1 (6 bases). Trimming cost V 5 bases and J 5 bases, with 15 bases left between them. Germline-derived CDR1 and CDR2 are MNHEY and SMNVEV (reference sequence). This CDR3 is built from 14 residues. The CDR3 DNA is TGTGCCAGCAGTCCAGGGGTTTTGGGGGAGACCCAGTACTTC. Its translation is CASSPGVLGETQYF.

The chain carries TRBV9 and TRBJ2-5; 9 bases align to TRBD2. V was pared by 4 bases and J by 9 bases, with 16 bases of the junction left unmatched. CDR1 SGDLS and CDR2 YYNGEE come from the germline V gene. The CDR3 is 16 residues long. The CDR3 spells CASSPLGSGSTGAQYF. In DNA form, the CDR3 reads TGTGCCAGCAGCCCCCTTGGTAGCGGGAGCACAGGGGCCCAGTACTTC.

The chain has TRBV20-1 and TRBJ1-5; 7 nucleotides match TRBD1. With V trimmed by 6 bases and J by 1 base, 15 bases remained unmatched. CDR3 length equals 17 residues. Germline-derived CDR1 and CDR2 are DFQATT and SNEGSKA (reference sequence). Written as DNA, the CDR3 is TGCAGTGCCAGTATCCACAGGGGAGTTTTCAGCAATCAGCCCCAGCATTTT. Its translation is CSASIHRGVFSNQPQHF.

The V gene is TRBV4-1, the J gene TRBJ1-2, with 7 bases aligning to TRBD1. Trimming took 1 base from V and 10 from J; bases not matched to a gene: 9. The V gene's germline CDR1 is MGHRA and CDR2 YSYEKL. This CDR3 comprises 14 residues. The CDR3 coding sequence is TGCGCCAGCAGCCAAGCGGGCAGGGGGGATGACTACACCTTC. This encodes CASSQAGRGDDYTF.

This rearrangement joins TRBV5-5 to TRBJ1-5, with TRBD1 matching over 8 bases. Germline values: CDR1 SGHKS, CDR2 YYEKEE (reference sequence). The V gene end was trimmed by 0 bases and the J gene end by 6 bases; junction bases not matched to a gene: 11. CDR3 size: 17 residues. The CDR3, as DNA: TGTGCCAGCAGCTTGGGGTGGGACAGGACCGGCTCTCAGCCCCAGCATTTT. This codes for CASSLGWDRTGSQPQHF.

J is TRBJ1-1 and V is TRBV29-1; 7 nucleotides line up with TRBD1. The CDR3 is 13 amino acids. V shed 5 bases, J shed 3 bases, and the junction held 6 bases outside the gene matches. CDR1 and CDR2 (germline): SQVTM, ANQGSEA. The CDR3 DNA sequence: TGCAGCGTTACGACAGGGCATGACACTGAAGCTTTCTTT. It is translated as CSVTTGHDTEAFF.

This clone was counted a few times. The chain joins TRBV18 to TRBJ1-6; a weak D match, TRBD1 (6 bases). With 6 bases removed from V and 0 bases from J, the gap between germline ends came to 12 bases. CDR3 length: 16 amino acids. CDR1 is KGHSH and CDR2 is LQKENI in the germline V gene. CDR3 sequence reads: CASSLRGSSYNSPLHF. For the CDR3, the DNA is TGTGCCAGCTCGCTCAGGGGTAGCTCCTATAATTCACCCCTCCACTTT.